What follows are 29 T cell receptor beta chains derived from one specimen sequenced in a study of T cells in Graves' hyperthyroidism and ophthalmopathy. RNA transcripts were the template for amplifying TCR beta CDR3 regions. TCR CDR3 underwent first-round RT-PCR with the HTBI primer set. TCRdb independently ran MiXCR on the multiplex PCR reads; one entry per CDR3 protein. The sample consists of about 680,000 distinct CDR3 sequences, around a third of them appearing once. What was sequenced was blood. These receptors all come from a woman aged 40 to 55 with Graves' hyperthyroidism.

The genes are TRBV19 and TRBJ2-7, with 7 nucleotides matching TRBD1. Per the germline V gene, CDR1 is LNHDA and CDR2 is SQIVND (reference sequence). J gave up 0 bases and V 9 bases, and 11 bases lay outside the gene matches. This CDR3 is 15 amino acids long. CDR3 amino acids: CASSQTGTASYEQYF. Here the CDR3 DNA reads TGTGCCAGCAGTCAAACCGGGACAGCCTCCTACGAGCAGTACTTC.

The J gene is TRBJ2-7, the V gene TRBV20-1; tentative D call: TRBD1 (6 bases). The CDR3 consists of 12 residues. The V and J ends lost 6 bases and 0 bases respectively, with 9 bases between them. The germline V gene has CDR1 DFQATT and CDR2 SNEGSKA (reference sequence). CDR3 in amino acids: CSAPDSSYEQYF. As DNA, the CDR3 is TGCAGTGCGCCGGACAGCTCCTACGAGCAGTACTTC.

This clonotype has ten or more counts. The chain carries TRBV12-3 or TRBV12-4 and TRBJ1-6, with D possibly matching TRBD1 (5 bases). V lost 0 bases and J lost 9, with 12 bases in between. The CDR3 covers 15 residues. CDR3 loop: CASSLALRATSPLHF. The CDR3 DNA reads TGTGCCAGCAGTTTAGCGCTCAGGGCTACTTCACCCCTCCACTTT.

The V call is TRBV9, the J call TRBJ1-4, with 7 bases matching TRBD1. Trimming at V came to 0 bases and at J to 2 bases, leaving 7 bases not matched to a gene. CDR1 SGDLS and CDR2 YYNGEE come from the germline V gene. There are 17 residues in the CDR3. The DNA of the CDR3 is TGTGCCAGCAGCGTAGGAGAGGGGGCGCCGACTAATGAAAAACTGTTTTTT. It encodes CASSVGEGAPTNEKLFF.

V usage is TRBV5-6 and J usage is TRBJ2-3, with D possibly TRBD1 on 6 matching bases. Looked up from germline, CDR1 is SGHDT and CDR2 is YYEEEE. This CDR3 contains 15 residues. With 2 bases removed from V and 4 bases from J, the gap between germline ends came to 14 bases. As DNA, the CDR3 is TGTGCCAGCAGCTTAGGGGGTTTGGACCCAGATACGCAGTATTTT. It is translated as CASSLGGLDPDTQYF.

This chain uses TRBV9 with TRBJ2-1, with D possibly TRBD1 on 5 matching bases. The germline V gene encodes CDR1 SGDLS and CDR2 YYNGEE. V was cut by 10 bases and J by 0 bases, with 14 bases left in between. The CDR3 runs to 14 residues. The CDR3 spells CASGSASSYNEQFF. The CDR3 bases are TGTGCCTCAGGGTCTGCCTCCTCCTACAATGAGCAGTTCTTC.

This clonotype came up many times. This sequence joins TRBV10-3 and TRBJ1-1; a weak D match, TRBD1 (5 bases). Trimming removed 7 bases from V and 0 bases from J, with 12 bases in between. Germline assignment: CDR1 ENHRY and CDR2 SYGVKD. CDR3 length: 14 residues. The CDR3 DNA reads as TGTGCCATCAAGGGGCCAGGGTTGAACACTGAAGCTTTCTTT. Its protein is CAIKGPGLNTEAFF.

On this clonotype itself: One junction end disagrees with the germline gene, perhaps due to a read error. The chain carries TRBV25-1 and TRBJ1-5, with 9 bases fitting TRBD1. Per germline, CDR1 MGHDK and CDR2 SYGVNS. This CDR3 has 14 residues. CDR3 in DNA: TGTGCCAGCGGTGAGGGACAGGGTGATCAGCCCCAGCATTTT. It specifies CASGEGQGDQPQHF.

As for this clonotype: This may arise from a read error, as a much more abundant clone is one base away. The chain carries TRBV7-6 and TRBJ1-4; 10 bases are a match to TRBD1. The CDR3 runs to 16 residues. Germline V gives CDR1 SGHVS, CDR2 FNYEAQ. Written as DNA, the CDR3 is TGTGCCAACAGCAAACAGGCCGGGACAGGGGCTGAAAAACTGTTTTTT. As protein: CANSKQAGTGAEKLFF. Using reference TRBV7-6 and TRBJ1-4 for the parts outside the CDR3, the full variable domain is GAGVSQSPRYKVTKRGQDVALRCDPISGHVSLYWYRQALGQGPEFLTYFNYEAQQDKSGLPNDRFSAERPEGSISTLTIQRTEQRDSAMYRCANSKQAGTGAEKLFFGSGTQLSVL.

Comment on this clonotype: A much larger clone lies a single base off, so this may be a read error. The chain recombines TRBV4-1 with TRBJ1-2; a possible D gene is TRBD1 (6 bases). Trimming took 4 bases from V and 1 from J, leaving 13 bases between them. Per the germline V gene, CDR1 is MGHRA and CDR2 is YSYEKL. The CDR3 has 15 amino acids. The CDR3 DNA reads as TGCGCCAGCAGCCCCGGACAGAACCGTAACTATGGCTACACCTTC. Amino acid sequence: CASSPGQNRNYGYTF.

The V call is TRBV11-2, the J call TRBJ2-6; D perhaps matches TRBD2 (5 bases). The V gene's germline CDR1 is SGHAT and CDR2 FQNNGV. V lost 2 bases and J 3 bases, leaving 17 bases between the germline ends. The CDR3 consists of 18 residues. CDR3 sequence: CASSLRRSVRDGANVLTF. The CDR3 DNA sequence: TGTGCCAGCAGCTTAAGACGCAGCGTGAGGGATGGGGCCAACGTCCTGACTTTC.

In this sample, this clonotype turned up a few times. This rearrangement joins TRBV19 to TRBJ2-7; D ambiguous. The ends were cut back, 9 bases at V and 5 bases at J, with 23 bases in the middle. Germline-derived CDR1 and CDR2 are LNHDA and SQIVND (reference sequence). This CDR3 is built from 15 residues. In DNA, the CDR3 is TGTGCCAGCAGTTACTCCCGTTTTGAGGATCACGAGCAGTACTTC. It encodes CASSYSRFEDHEQYF.

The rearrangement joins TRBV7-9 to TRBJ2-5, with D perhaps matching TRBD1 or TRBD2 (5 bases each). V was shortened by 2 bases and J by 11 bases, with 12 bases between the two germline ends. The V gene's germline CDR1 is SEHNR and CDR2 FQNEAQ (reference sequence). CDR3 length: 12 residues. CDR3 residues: CASSLSRGPQYF. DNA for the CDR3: TGTGCCAGCAGCTTAAGTAGGGGACCGCAGTACTTC.

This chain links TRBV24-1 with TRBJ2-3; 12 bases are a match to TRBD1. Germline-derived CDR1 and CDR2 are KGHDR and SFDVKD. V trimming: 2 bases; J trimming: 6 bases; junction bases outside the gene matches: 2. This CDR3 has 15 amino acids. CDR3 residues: CATSDSGTGGDTQYF. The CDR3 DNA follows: TGTGCCACCAGTGATTCCGGGACAGGGGGCGATACGCAGTATTTT.

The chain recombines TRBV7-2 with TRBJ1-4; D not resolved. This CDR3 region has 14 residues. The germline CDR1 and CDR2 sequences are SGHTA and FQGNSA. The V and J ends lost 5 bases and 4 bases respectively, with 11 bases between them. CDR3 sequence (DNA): TGTGCCAGCAGCCACACTACTCGTAATGAAAAACTGTTTTTT. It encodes CASSHTTRNEKLFF. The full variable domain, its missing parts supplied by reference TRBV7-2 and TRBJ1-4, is GAGVSQSPSNKVTEKGKDVELRCDPISGHTALYWYRQSLGQGLEFLIYFQGNSAPDKSGLPSDRFSAERTGGSVSTLTIQRTQQEDSAVYLCASSHTTRNEKLFFGSGTQLSVL.

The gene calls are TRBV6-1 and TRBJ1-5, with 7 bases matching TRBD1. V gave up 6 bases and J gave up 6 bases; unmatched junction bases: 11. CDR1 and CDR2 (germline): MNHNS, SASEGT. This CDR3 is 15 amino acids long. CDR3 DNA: TGTGCCAGCAGAGGGGGAGAGGGGGCTGGTCAGCCCCAGCATTTT. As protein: CASRGGEGAGQPQHF.

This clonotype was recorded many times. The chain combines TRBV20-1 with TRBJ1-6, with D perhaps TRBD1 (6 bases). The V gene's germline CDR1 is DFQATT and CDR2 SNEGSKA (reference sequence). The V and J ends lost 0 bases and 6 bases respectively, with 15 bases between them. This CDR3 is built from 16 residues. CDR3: CSARDGGGTTNSPLHF. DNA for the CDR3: TGCAGTGCTAGAGATGGTGGCGGGACAACTAATTCACCCCTCCACTTT.

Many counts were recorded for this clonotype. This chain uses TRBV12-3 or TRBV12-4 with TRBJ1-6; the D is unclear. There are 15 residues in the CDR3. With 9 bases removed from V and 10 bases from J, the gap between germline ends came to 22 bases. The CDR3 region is CASGIDAAPGSPLHF. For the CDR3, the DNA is TGTGCCAGTGGGATTGATGCAGCCCCTGGGTCACCCCTCCACTTT.

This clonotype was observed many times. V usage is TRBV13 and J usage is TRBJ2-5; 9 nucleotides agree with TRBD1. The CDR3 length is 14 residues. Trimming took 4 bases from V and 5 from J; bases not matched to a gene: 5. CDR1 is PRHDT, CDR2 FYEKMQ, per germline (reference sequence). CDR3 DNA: TGTGCCAGCAGCTACTCGACAGGGGGGGAGACCCAGTACTTC. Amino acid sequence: CASSYSTGGETQYF.

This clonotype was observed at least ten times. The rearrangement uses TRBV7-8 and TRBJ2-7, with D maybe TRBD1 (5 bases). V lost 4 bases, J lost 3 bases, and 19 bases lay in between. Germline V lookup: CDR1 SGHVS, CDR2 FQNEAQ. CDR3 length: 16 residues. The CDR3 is CASSSKDRTRGYEQYF. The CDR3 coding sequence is TGTGCCAGCAGCTCCAAAGACAGAACTCGAGGCTACGAGCAGTACTTC.

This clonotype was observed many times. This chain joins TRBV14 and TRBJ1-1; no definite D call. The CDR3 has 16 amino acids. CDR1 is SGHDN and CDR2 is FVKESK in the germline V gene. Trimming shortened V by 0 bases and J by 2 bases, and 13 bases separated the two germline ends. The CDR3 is CASSQDNRRRNTEAFF. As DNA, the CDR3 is TGTGCCAGCAGCCAAGATAATAGGAGAAGAAACACTGAAGCTTTCTTT.

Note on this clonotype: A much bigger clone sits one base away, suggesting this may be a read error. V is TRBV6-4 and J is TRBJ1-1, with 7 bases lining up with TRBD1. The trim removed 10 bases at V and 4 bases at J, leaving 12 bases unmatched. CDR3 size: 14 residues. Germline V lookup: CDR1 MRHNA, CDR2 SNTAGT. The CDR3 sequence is CANRTDREGTEAFF. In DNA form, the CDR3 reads TGTGCCAACAGGACCGACAGGGAGGGCACTGAAGCTTTCTTT.

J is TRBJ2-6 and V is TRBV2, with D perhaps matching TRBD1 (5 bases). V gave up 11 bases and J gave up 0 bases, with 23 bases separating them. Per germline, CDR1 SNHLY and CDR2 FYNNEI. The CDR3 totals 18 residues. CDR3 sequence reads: CAAADYDSYLSGANVLTF. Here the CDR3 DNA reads TGTGCCGCAGCAGATTACGACAGCTACCTCTCTGGGGCCAACGTCCTGACTTTC.

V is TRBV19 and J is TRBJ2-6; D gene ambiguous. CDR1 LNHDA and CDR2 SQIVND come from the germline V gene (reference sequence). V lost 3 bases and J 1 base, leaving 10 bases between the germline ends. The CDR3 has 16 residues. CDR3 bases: TGTGCCAGTAGTATGGCCGAGCTGTCTGGGGCCAACGTCCTGACTTTC. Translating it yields CASSMAELSGANVLTF.

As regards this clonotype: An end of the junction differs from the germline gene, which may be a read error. CDR3 sequence (DNA): TGCGCCAGCAGCCAAGATTTGGACCCGAACACTAAAGCTTTCTTT. Amino acid sequence: CASSQDLDPNTKAFF. The genes are TRBV4-3 and TRBJ1-1; no clear D gene. The germline gives CDR1 LGHNA, CDR2 YSLEER. There are 15 residues in the CDR3.

CDR3 sequence reads: CASRPPGGIGELFF. DNA of the CDR3: TGTGCCAGCAGGCCCCCCGGGGGGATCGGGGAGCTGTTTTTT. This chain uses TRBV12-3 or TRBV12-4 with TRBJ2-2; 7 bases are shared with TRBD2. Trimming cost V 6 bases and J 7 bases; bases outside gene matches: 8. This CDR3 region has 14 residues.

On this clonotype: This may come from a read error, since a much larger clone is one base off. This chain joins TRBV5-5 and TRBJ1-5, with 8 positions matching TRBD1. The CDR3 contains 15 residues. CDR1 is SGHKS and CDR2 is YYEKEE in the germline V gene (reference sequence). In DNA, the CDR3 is TGTGCCAGCAACTTGGCCGGACAGGGACATCAGCCCCAGCATTTT. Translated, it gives CASNLAGQGHQPQHF.

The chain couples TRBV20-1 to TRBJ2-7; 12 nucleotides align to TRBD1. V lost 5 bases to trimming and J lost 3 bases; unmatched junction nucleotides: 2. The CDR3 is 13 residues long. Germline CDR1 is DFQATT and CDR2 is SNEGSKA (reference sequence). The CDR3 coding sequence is TGCAGTGCTGGGACAGGGGGCGACTACGAGCAGTACTTC. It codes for CSAGTGGDYEQYF.

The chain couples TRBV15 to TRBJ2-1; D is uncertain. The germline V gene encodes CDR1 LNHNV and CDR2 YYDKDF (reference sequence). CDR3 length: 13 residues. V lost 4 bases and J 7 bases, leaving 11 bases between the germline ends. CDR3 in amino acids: CATSITGQNEQFF. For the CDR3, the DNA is TGTGCCACCAGCATAACCGGGCAAAATGAGCAGTTCTTC.